The TCR beta chain under discussion was sequenced for a study of cytomegalovirus exposure and HLA in healthy donors. As regards this clone: The antigen remains undetermined.

Findings of the study overall: Productive status was seen about 87% or about 30% of the time for most TCR beta V segments in an earlier analysis. Cytomegalovirus association was listed for approximately 150 TCR beta chains. Equally common other TCR beta chains were less clonally expanded than HLA-associated ones, a later analysis found. Cytomegalovirus status was reportedly diagnosed by the classifier with high sensitivity and specificity.

J gave up 8 bases and V 4 bases, and 4 bases lay outside the gene matches. The CDR3 totals 15 residues. Germline CDR1 SGHRS, CDR2 YFSETQ. PCR was performed using 60 Vbeta and 13 Jbeta primers. Profiled with immunoSEQ multiplex PCR; TCRdb holds only in-frame clones, not every one. Of roughly 220,000 clones listed, about 81% were seen once; the top ten hold about 2.6%. The sequence derives from a woman aged 40 to 55 in good health and CMV-seronegative. The sequencing sample was made of PBMCs. The chain couples TRBV5-1 to TRBJ2-2; 14 positions agree with TRBD2. The CDR3 region is CASSRGTSGSGELFF. The CDR3 DNA is TGCGCCAGCAGCCGCGGGACTAGCGGGAGTGGGGAGCTGTTTTTT.